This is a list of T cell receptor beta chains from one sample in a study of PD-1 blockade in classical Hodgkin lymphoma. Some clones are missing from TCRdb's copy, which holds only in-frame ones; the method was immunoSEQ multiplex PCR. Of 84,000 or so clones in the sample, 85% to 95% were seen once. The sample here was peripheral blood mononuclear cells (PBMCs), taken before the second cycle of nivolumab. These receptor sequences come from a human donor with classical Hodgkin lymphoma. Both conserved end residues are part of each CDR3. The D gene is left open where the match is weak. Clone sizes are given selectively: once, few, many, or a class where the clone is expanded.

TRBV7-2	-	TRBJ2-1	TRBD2	TGTGCCAGCAGCTTCCTAGCGGGCTACAATGAGCAGTTCTTC	CASSFLAGYNEQFF
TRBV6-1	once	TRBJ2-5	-	TGTGCCAGCAGTGAAGTTGGCAAGGGGGGCCAAGAGACCCAGTACTTC	CASSEVGKGGQETQYF
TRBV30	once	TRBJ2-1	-	TGTGCCTGGAGTCCACCCTATCGGAATGAGCAGTTCTTC	CAWSPPYRNEQFF
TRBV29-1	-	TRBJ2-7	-	TGCAGCGTTGGTAGGGACACGATCTACGAGCAGTACTTC	CSVGRDTIYEQYF
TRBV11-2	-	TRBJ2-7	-	TGTGCCAGCAGCGGTAGGGCCCTCGCCTACGAGCAGTACTTC	CASSGRALAYEQYF
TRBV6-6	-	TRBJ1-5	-	TGTGCCAGCAGTTCGGACCCCCCTGGGAACAATCAGCCCCAGCATTTT	CASSSDPPGNNQPQHF
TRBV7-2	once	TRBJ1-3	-	TGTGCCAGCAGCTTAGATCCCCGGCGCTCTGGAAACACCATATATTTT	CASSLDPRRSGNTIYF
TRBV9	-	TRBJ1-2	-	TGTGCCAGCAGCGTAGGTTCAGAACTTAACTATGGCTACACCTTC	CASSVGSELNYGYTF
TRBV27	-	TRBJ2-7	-	TGTGCCAGTCGGAGAGCGCCCTTCTACGAGCAGTACTTC	CASRRAPFYEQYF
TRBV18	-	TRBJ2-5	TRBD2	TGTGCCAGCTCACCTACTTTAGCGGGAGTGGTGGAGACCCAGTACTTC	CASSPTLAGVVETQYF
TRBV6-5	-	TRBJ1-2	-	TGTGCCAGCAGTTACTCCAGGGCCCCCAACTATGGCTACACCTTC	CASSYSRAPNYGYTF
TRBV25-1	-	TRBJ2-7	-	TGTGCCAGCGGCGACCGAGCCTACGAGCAGTACTTC	CASGDRAYEQYF
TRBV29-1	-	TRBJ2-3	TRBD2	TGCAGCGTTGGGGGGGGTACAACAGATACGCAGTATTTT	CSVGGGTTDTQYF
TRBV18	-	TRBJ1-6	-	TGTGCCAGCTCACCACCAAATTCACCCCTCCACTTT	CASSPPNSPLHF
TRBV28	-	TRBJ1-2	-	TGTGCCAGCAGTGCAGACAGCACCGGCTACACCTTC	CASSADSTGYTF
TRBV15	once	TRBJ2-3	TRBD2	TGTGCCACCAGCCTTCTTCGCGGATGGCTAGCGGGAGCCACAGATACGCAGTATTTT	CATSLLRGWLAGATDTQYF
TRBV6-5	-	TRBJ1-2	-	TGTGCCAGCATAGACACCCTCGGTGCGAACTATGGCTACACCTTC	CASIDTLGANYGYTF
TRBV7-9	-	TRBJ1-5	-	TGTGCCAGCAGCTTAGGGACCCCAATTTTCCAGCATTTT	CASSLGTPIFQHF
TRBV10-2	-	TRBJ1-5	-	TGCGCCAGCAGGGACTCTTTTAATCAGCCCCAGCATTTT	CASRDSFNQPQHF
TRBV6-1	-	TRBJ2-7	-	TGTGCCAGCTGGAGGGTCGCGTCCGAGCAGTACTTC	CASWRVASEQYF
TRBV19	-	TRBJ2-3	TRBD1	TGTGCCAGTAGTGCCCAGGGGGCTGGCCCAGATACGCAGTATTTT	CASSAQGAGPDTQYF
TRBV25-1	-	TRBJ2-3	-	TGTGCCAGCAGTGTTCAGGGCTTGGCAGATACGCAGTATTTT	CASSVQGLADTQYF
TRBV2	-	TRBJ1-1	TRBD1	TGTGCCAGCAGGCCCAACAGGGGGCCCACTGAAGCTTTCTTT	CASRPNRGPTEAFF
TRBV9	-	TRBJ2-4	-	TGTGCCAGCAGCGCGTCTCCCCCCAGGGACAGCCGGAGGGGATTGGCCAAAAACATTCAGTACTTC	CASSASPPRDSRRGLAKNIQYF
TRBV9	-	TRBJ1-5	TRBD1	TGTGCCAGCAGCGCGGGAGGGACAGTAGGCAATCAGCCCCAGCATTTT	CASSAGGTVGNQPQHF
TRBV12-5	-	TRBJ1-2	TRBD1	TGTGCTAGTGGTTTGGTACTTACCCGGGACAGCTCCGGGGTTGGCTACACCTTC	CASGLVLTRDSSGVGYTF
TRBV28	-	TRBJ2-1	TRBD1	TGTGCCAGCAGTTCCCCGGACAGGGGATTGAGTGAGCAGTTCTTC	CASSSPDRGLSEQFF
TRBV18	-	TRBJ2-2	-	TGTGCCAGCTCACCTGCAGGTGCCGGGGAGCTGTTTTTT	CASSPAGAGELFF
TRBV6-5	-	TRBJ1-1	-	TGTGCCAGCAGTTACGGGTCCAGGGCCATGAACACTGAAGCTTTCTTT	CASSYGSRAMNTEAFF
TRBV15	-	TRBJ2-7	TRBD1	TGTGCCACCAGCAGAGCCCCGGGACAGGGGGCCTACGAGCAGTACTTC	CATSRAPGQGAYEQYF
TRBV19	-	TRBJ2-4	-	TGTGCCAGTAGTCTACCTCAGGGAGCCAAAAACATTCAGTACTTC	CASSLPQGAKNIQYF
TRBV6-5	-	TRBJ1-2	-	TGTGCCAGCATTATGGCAGGGGATAACTATGGCTACACCTTC	CASIMAGDNYGYTF
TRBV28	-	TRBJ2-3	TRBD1	TGTGCCAGCAGTTTAGGACAGGGCCCGCCGTCTATCGCGATTACGCAGTATTTT	CASSLGQGPPSIAITQYF
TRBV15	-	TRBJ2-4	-	TGTGCCACCAGCAGCCGAGGGGAGGCCAAAAACATTCAGTACTTC	CATSSRGEAKNIQYF
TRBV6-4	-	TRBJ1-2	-	TGTGCCAGCAGTGACGGGACGGCTGTCTATGGCTACACCTTC	CASSDGTAVYGYTF
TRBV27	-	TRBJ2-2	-	TGTGCCAGCAGCCCCAGGGTAGTGGGGGAGCTGTTTTTT	CASSPRVVGELFF